Listed below are T cell receptor beta chains from one sample, sequenced in a study of shared clonotypes between healthy human individuals. The protocol was immunoSEQ multiplex PCR, while the TCRdb copy is restricted to in-frame clones and leaves out a portion. This table holds fewer than 650,000 clones, around 80% found once. Sequencing was carried out using PBMCs. The source of these receptors is a woman in her forties in good health. Some clones in this sample may be carry-over from other donors' samples. Both conserved end residues are part of each CDR3. The D gene is left open where the match is weak. Part of the rows lack a size; the others show once, few, many or a class for expanded clones.

>TRBD1|NA|TRBV7-9|TRBJ1-5
CASSSGGAGQPQHF
TGTGCCAGCAGCTCAGGGGGCGCAGGGCAGCCCCAGCATTTT
>TRBD2|NA|TRBV19|TRBJ2-4
CASSETSGIAKNIQYF
TGTGCCAGTAGTGAAACTAGCGGAATAGCCAAAAACATTCAGTACTTC
>NA|NA|TRBV11-1|TRBJ1-5
CASSPNRDQPQHF
TGTGCCAGCAGCCCCAATAGGGATCAGCCCCAGCATTTT
>NA|NA|TRBV18|TRBJ2-1
CASSPLSPVTDNEQFF
TGTGCCAGCTCACCACTGTCTCCAGTTACAGACAATGAGCAGTTCTTC
>TRBD2|NA|TRBV5-4|TRBJ2-1
CASSLRGGSNEQFF
TGTGCCAGCAGCTTACGGGGCGGGAGTAATGAGCAGTTCTTC
>TRBD2|NA|TRBV19|TRBJ2-1
CASSALRTSRGSYNEQFF
TGTGCCAGTAGTGCCCTCAGGACTAGCCGAGGCTCCTACAATGAGCAGTTCTTC
>NA|NA|TRBV27|TRBJ1-2
CASRDPFYGYTF
TGTGCCAGCAGGGACCCCTTCTATGGCTACACCTTC
>TRBD1|NA|TRBV4-2|TRBJ1-2
CASSQAGQGRGGYTF
TGTGCCAGCAGCCAAGCCGGACAGGGGAGAGGAGGCTACACCTTC
>TRBD2|NA|TRBV6-4|TRBJ2-3
CASSEERGSTDTQYF
TGTGCCAGCAGTGAAGAGCGGGGGAGCACAGATACGCAGTATTTT
>NA|NA|TRBV5-4|TRBJ2-5
CASTIGGGAGETQYF
TGTGCCAGCACCATTGGGGGGGGCGCAGGGGAGACCCAGTACTTC
>NA|many|TRBV4-3|TRBJ2-2
CASSQERGPHGELFF
TGCGCCAGCAGCCAAGAACGGGGGCCCCACGGGGAGCTGTTTTTT
>TRBD1|NA|TRBV7-9|TRBJ1-4
CASSSRQGATNEKLFF
TGTGCCAGCAGCTCCCGACAGGGTGCAACTAATGAAAAACTGTTTTTT
>NA|NA|TRBV27|TRBJ2-1
CASGLRANSYNEQFF
TGTGCCAGCGGACTGAGGGCTAACTCCTACAATGAGCAGTTCTTC
>NA|few|TRBV4-1|TRBJ1-4
CASSQVEVGPRGPSAGNEKLFF
TGCGCCAGCAGCCAAGTCGAAGTCGGCCCTAGGGGACCGTCCGCCGGAAATGAAAAACTGTTTTTT
>TRBD1|many|TRBV30|TRBJ1-1
CAWSRDRGTEAFF
TGTGCCTGGAGCCGGGACAGAGGGACTGAAGCTTTCTTT
>NA|few|TRBV28|TRBJ1-2
CASSSTGFNYGYTF
TGTGCCAGCAGCAGTACAGGGTTTAACTATGGCTACACCTTC
>TRBD1|NA|TRBV19|TRBJ1-4
CASRDRGREEKLFF
TGTGCCAGTAGGGACAGGGGGCGAGAGGAAAAACTGTTTTTT
>TRBD2|NA|TRBV7-2|TRBJ2-1
CASSFLPGGLYNEQFF
TGTGCCAGCAGCTTCTTGCCGGGAGGACTCTACAATGAGCAGTTCTTC